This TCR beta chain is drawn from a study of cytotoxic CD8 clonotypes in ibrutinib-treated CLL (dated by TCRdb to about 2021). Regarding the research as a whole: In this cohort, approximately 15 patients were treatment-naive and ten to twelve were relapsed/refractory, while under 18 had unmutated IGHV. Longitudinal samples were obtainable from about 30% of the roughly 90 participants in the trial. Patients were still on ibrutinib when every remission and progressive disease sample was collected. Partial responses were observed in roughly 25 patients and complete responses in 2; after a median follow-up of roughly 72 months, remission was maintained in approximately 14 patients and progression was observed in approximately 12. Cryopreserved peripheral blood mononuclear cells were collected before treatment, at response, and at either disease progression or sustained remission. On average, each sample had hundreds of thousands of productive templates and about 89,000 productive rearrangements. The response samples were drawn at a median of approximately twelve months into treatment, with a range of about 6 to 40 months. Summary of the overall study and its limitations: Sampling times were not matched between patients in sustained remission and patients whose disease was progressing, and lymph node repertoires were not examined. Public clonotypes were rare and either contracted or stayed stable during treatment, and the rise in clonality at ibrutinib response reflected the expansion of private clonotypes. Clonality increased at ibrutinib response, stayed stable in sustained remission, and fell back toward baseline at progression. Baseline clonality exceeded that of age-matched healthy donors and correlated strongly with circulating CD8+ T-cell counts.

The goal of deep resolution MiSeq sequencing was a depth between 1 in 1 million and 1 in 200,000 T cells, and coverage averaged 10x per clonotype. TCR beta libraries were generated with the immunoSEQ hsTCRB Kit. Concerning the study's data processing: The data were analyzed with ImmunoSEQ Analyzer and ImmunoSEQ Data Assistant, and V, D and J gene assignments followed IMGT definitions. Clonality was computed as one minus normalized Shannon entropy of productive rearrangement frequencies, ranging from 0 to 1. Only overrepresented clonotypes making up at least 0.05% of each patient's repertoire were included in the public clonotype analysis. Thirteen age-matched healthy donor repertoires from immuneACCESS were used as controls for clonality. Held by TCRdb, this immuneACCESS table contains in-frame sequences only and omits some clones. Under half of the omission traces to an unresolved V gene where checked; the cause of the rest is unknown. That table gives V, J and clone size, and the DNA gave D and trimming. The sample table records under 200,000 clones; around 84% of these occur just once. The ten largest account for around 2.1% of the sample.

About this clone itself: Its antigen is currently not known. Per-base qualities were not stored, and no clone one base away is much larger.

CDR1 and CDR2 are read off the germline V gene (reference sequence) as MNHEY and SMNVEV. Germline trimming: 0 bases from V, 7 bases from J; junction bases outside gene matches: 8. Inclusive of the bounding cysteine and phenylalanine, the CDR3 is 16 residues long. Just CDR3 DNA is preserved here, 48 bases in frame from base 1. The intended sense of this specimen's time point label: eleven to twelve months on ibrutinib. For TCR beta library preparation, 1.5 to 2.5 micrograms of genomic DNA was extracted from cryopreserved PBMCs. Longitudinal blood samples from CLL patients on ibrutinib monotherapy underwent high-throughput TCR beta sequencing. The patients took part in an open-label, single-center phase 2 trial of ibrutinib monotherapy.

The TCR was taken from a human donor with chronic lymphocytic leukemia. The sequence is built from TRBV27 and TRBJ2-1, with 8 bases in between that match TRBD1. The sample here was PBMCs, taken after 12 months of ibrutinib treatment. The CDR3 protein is CASSLSRINRGNEQFF. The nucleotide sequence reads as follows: TGTGCCAGCAGTTTATCTCGTATAAACAGGGGGAATGAGCAGTTCTTC.